These 4 T cell receptor beta chains originate from one sample sequenced in a study of T cells in Graves' hyperthyroidism and ophthalmopathy. Template material for amplifying TCR beta CDR3 regions consisted of RNA transcripts. The HTBI primer set drove a first-round RT-PCR of the TCR CDR3. TCRdb fed the multiplex PCR reads into MiXCR, producing one record per CDR3 protein. The sample yields roughly 400,000 distinct CDR3 sequences, 11% to 15% seen once. The material sequenced was blood. Receptors were obtained from a man in his fifties with Graves' ophthalmopathy.

The chain has TRBV28 and TRBJ2-7; TRBD2 is a possible D gene (6 bases). The germline V and J ends were trimmed by 6 bases and 2 bases, with 20 bases remaining between them. CDR1 and CDR2 from the germline V gene are MDHEN and SYDVKM. This CDR3 is 16 amino acids long. The CDR3 spells CASSASTTRSAYEQYF. Here the CDR3 DNA reads TGTGCCAGCAGCGCGTCCACGACTAGATCCGCCTACGAGCAGTACTTC. Variable domain in full (rest from reference TRBV28 and TRBJ2-7): DVKVTQSSRYLVKRTGEKVFLECVQDMDHENMFWYRQDPGLGLRLIYFSYDVKMKEKGDIPEGYSVSREKKERFSLILESASTNQTSMYLCASSASTTRSAYEQYFGPGTRLTVT.

There are a few counts of this clonotype. The chain carries TRBV6-8 and TRBJ2-7, with TRBD2 as a possible D gene (6 bases). V lost 3 bases, J lost 3 bases, and 12 bases lay in between. Germline-derived CDR1 and CDR2 are MNHGY and SAAAGT. There are 14 residues in the CDR3. This chain's CDR3 is CASSYPGLIYEQYF. The CDR3 nucleotides are TGTGCCAGCAGTTATCCGGGACTCATCTACGAGCAGTACTTC.

Of note for this clonotype: A much larger clone is a single base away; this may be a read error. This sequence joins TRBV20-1 and TRBJ2-1; 9 bases agree with TRBD2. The length of the CDR3 is 14 residues. From germline, CDR1 is DFQATT and CDR2 SNEGSKA (reference sequence). The CDR3 nucleotides are TGCAGTGCTCCGAGCGGGAGGATCCACAATGAGCAGCTCTTC. It yields the protein CSAPSGRIHNEQLF.

This clonotype was counted only a few times. The chain carries TRBV5-1 and TRBJ1-2; tentatively, D is TRBD1 (5 bases). The CDR3 is 15 residues long. CDR1 is SGHRS, CDR2 YFSETQ, per germline. V was clipped by 4 bases and J by 0 bases, with 13 bases between them. This chain's CDR3 is CASSPGTATNYGYTF. The CDR3 DNA follows: TGCGCCAGCAGCCCTGGGACCGCAACTAACTATGGCTACACCTTC.